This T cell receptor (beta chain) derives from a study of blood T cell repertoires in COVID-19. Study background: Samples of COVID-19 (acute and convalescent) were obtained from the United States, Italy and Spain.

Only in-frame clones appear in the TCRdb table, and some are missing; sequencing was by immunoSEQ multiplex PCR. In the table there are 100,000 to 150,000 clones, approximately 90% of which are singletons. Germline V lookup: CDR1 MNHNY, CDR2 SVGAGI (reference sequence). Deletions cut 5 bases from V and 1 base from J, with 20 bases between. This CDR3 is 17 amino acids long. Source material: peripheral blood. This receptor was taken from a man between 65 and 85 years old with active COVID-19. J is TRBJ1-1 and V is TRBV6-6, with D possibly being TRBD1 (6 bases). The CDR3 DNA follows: TGTGCCAGCAGTCGTTTCCTTCCAGGGGAAACGAACACTGAAGCTTTCTTT. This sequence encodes CASSRFLPGETNTEAFF.